This TCR beta chain was retrieved from a study of identical twins. This clonotype was picked up a small number of times. Its cognate antigen is unknown. cDNA carried unique molecular identifiers, and a universal primer site was added by template switching. Via MiXCR, TCRdb re-called the 5' RACE reads, giving one row per CDR3 protein. The sample holds roughly 200,000 distinct CDR3 sequences; under 10% are singletons and the top ten take 1.9%. This CDR3 is built from 15 residues. V gave up 5 bases and J gave up 1 base, with 14 bases separating them. CDR1 is KGHSH, CDR2 LQKENI, per germline. Study-wide results and caveats: Part of the zero-insertion signal could reflect confounding by invariant MAIT and iNKT cells. Reduced insertions were recorded for abundant cord blood beta clonotypes, with no such pattern in memory repertoires. The same donors were not followed; conclusions instead depended on cross-sectional statistical analysis.

In addition, the sample was reused for a study of yellow fever vaccine responses in identical twins.

The source material was memory (CD45RO+) T cells sorted from blood. This receptor was obtained from a woman between 18 and 30 years old in good health. This chain joins TRBV18 and TRBJ1-2; possible D gene TRBD1, 5 bases. The CDR3 sequence: CASSGLLGRNYGYTF. The DNA of the CDR3 is TGTGCCAGCTCAGGTCTTCTGGGGCGTAACTATGGCTACACCTTC.